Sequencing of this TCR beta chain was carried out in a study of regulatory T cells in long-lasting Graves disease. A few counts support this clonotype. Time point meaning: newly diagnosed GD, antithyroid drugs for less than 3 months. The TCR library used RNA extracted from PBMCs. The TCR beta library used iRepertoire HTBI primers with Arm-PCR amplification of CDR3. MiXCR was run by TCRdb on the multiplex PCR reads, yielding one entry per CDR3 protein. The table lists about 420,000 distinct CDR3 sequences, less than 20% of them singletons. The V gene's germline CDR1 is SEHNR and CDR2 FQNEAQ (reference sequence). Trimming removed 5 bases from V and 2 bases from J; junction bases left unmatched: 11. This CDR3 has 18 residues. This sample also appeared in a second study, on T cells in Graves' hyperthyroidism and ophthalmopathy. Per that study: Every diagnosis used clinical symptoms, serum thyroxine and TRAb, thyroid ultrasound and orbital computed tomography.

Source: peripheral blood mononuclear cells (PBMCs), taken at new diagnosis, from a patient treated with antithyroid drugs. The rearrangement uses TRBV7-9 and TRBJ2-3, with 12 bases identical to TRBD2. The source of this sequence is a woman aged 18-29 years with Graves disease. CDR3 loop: CASSPRTSGIIFTDTQYF. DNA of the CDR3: TGTGCCAGCAGCCCCCGGACTAGCGGGATTATATTCACAGATACGCAGTATTTT.